The 8 T cell receptor beta chains reported below all come from one sample, sequenced in a study of blood T cells in healthy people across ages. A second PCR, run for about 7 to 11 cycles, used a sample-barcoded 5' primer plus a J-beta primer mix. TCRdb re-called the 5' RACE reads through MiXCR, storing one row per CDR3 protein. Among about 1.8 million distinct CDR3 sequences listed, just under 50% were seen once. The specimen sequenced was blood. The receptors were gathered from a woman in her thirties or forties in good health.

There are many counts of this clonotype. V usage is TRBV27 and J usage is TRBJ2-5; 11 positions agree with TRBD2. Trimming removed 2 bases from V and 2 bases from J; junction bases left unmatched: 4. CDR3 size: 16 residues. The germline V gene encodes CDR1 MNHEY and CDR2 SMNVEV (reference sequence). For the CDR3, the DNA is TGTGCCAGCAGTTTAGAGGCTAGCGGGGGGCAAGAGACCCAGTACTTC. Translation: CASSLEASGGQETQYF.

This clonotype appeared many times. V gene TRBV11-1 combines with J gene TRBJ1-2; D perhaps matches TRBD1 (5 bases). CDR1 and CDR2 from the germline V gene are SGHAT and FQDESV (reference sequence). The CDR3 has 14 amino acids. With 4 bases removed from V and 0 bases from J, the gap between germline ends came to 9 bases. CDR3 loop: CASSSTTANYGYTF. CDR3 coding DNA: TGTGCCAGCAGCTCTACGACAGCTAACTATGGCTACACCTTC.

This chain links TRBV3-1 with TRBJ2-1; D gene ambiguous. This CDR3 has 13 amino acids. Germline lookup yields CDR1 LGHDT and CDR2 YNNKEL (reference sequence). Trimming took 4 bases from V and 13 from J, leaving 17 bases between them. The CDR3 DNA is TGTGCCAGCAGCCGCTATGGGGAAGAGACCCAGTTCTTC. It is translated as CASSRYGEETQFF.

This clonotype showed up just once. This chain uses TRBV20-1 with TRBJ2-5; D unresolved. Trimming cost V 0 bases and J 11 bases, with 16 bases left between them. Germline V gene sequence: CDR1 DFQATT, CDR2 SNEGSKA (reference sequence). The CDR3 has 13 amino acids. Here the CDR3 DNA reads TGCAGTGCTAGAGACGCCAGCCTGCAAGAGCAGTACTTC. This encodes CSARDASLQEQYF.

V is TRBV27 and J is TRBJ2-1, with 7 bases lining up with TRBD1. CDR3 length equals 16 residues. CDR1 and CDR2 from the germline V gene are MNHEY and SMNVEV (reference sequence). With 5 bases clipped from V and 1 base from J, the junction kept 8 bases outside the gene matches. The CDR3 sequence: CASSPDAQGSYNEQFF. The CDR3, as DNA: TGTGCCAGCAGTCCCGACGCACAGGGGTCCTACAATGAGCAGTTCTTC.

V usage is TRBV5-5 and J usage is TRBJ2-3; 11 nucleotides agree with TRBD2. CDR1 is SGHKS and CDR2 is YYEKEE in the germline V gene (reference sequence). With V trimmed by 9 bases and J by 4 bases, 10 bases remained unmatched. The length of the CDR3 is 15 residues. In DNA form, the CDR3 reads TGTGCCACCTCCGGGGGGGGACTAGCGGCAGATACGCAGTATTTT. It is translated as CATSGGGLAADTQYF.

The count of this clonotype is one. The rearrangement uses TRBV20-1 and TRBJ1-2, with D possibly matching TRBD1 (5 bases). V gave up 0 bases and J gave up 10 bases, with 18 bases separating them. Germline values: CDR1 DFQATT, CDR2 SNEGSKA (reference sequence). The CDR3 extends over 14 amino acids. The CDR3 region is CSARDPLQGRDYTF. CDR3 DNA sequence: TGCAGTGCTAGAGACCCCCTTCAGGGTCGCGACTACACCTTC.

The chain carries TRBV29-1 and TRBJ2-7, with D tentatively TRBD2 (6 bases). The CDR3 consists of 18 residues. Germline V gives CDR1 SQVTM, CDR2 ANQGSEA. V shed 1 base and J shed 7 bases, with 29 bases lying between them. The CDR3 DNA is TGCAGCGTTGAAGGAGGGGAGGCTGTGGAAGGAGGCCACAATGAGCAGTACTTC. It translates to CSVEGGEAVEGGHNEQYF.